This TCR beta chain was captured in a study of CXCR3-negative and CXCR3-positive naive CD8 T cells. Concerning this clonotype: No antigen is known for it.

Study-level results: Naive subsets had comparable surface CD5; TCR strength was inferred from TRB CDR3 properties. Naive CXCR3-positive cells had TRB CDR3s more hydrophobic than those of CXCR3-negative naive cells. CXCR3 levels fell partly with cryopreservation; most assays relied on fresh PBMCs.

Germline V gene lookup returns CDR1 MGHRA and CDR2 YSYEKL. This CDR3 comprises 18 residues. Libraries of TRB cDNA were made by 5' RACE and carried UMIs. TCRdb reworked the 5' RACE reads into one entry per CDR3 protein, no DNA. This repertoire comprises around 84,000 distinct CDR3 sequences; its ten largest clones make up 0.82%. This TCR was sampled from a human donor in good health. Some clones in this sample may be carry-over from other donors' samples. The chain recombines TRBV4-1 with TRBJ1-5. The sequencing input was naive CXCR3+ CD8+ T cells from blood. Subset of the sample: CD45RO-CCR7+CD27+CD95- naive CD8+ T cells expressing CXCR3 (TNR3+). CDR3 residues: CASSQGPGGGKGNQPQHF.